This TCR beta chain was obtained from a study of neurological immune-mediated disorders. Study-level findings and limits: None of the CDR3 amino acid sequences in expanded clones turned up in more than one subject, which points to private repertoires in all groups.

The output of every sequencing run, over 170 million TCR-beta sequences, came from 15-18 subjects. In TCRdb, the 5' RACE reads were re-called with MiXCR into one record per CDR3 protein. The sample has 70,000 to 95,000 distinct CDR3 sequences; roughly an eighth are singletons. The CDR3 is 15 amino acids. Trimming cost V 0 bases and J 0 bases, with 10 bases left between them. Germline values: CDR1 SGHRS, CDR2 YFSETQ. This clonotype was counted at least ten times. As yet, its antigen is unknown. This rearrangement joins TRBV5-1 to TRBJ2-7; D is unresolved. The sample was PBMCs. The source of this sequence is a woman between 50 and 59 years old in good health. The CDR3 spells CASSLGTASSYEQYF. The CDR3 bases are TGCGCCAGCAGCTTGGGAACGGCTAGCTCCTACGAGCAGTACTTC.